The sequence of this T cell receptor (beta chain) was determined in a study of blood T cell repertoires in COVID-19. Study-level background: From the United States, Italy and Spain came samples of acute and convalescent COVID-19. T cells, B-cell-depleted T cells, or PBMCs provided the cDNA or gDNA that served as material.

As originally analysed: Reference gene primer amplification in the assay estimated nucleated cell counts. Clones were read by immunoSEQ multiplex PCR, and TCRdb kept only the in-frame ones, dropping some. Clone size and the V and J calls come from that table; the DNA yielded D and trimming. The data hold fewer than 350,000 clones, with 75% to 95% observed a single time. Enrolled during active infection, Seattle patients were then followed longitudinally. Per the germline V gene, CDR1 is SGHRS and CDR2 is YFSETQ. This CDR3 has 14 amino acids. V shed 4 bases and J 2 bases; nucleotides not matched to a gene: 5.

The source is a woman in her 30s with COVID-19, enrolled during active disease. The chain has TRBV5-1 and TRBJ2-5; TRBD1 aligns across 7 bases. The specimen sequenced was peripheral blood. CDR3: CASSRDSTQETQYF. DNA of the CDR3: TGCGCCAGCAGCCGGGACAGTACACAAGAGACCCAGTACTTC.